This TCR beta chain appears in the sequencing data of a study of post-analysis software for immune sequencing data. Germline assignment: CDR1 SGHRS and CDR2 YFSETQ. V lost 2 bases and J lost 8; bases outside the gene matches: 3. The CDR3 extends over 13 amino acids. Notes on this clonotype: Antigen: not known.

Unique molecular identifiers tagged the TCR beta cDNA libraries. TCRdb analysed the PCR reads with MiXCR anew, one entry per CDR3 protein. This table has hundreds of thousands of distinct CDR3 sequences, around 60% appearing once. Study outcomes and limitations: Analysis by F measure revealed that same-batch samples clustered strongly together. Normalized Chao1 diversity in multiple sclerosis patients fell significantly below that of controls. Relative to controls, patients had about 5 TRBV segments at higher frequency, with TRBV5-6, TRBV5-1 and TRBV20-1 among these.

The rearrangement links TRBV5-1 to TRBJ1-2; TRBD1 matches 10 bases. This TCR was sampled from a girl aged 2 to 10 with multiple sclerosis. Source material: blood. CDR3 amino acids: CASSFGQGGGYTF. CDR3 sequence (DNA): TGCGCCAGCAGCTTCGGACAGGGGGGCGGCTACACCTTC.